The 10 T cell receptor beta chains below all came from one sample that was sequenced in a study of Ad26.COV2.S vaccination and SARS-CoV-2 variants. TCRdb's table, derived via immunoSEQ multiplex PCR, lists solely in-frame clones and lacks some. The profile shows 300,000 to 400,000 clones, around four fifths of them singletons. Treatment of the sample: roughly 20 received Ad26.COV2.S at low or high dose, single or two shots; several received placebo; per-sample allocation not given. Specimens were obtained on day 63 following the first vaccine or placebo injection. The source was peripheral blood, collected in a trial of Ad26.COV2.S vaccine versus placebo. The receptors were sampled from a person aged 18 to 59 who received the Ad26.COV2.S COVID-19 vaccine or a placebo.

This rearrangement joins TRBV19 to TRBJ1-6; 7 bases map to TRBD1. Germline trimming cut 5 bases from V and 7 bases from J; bases unmatched to any gene: 11. CDR3 size: 16 residues. Germline V lookup: CDR1 LNHDA, CDR2 SQIVND (reference sequence). This CDR3 is CASSSKGGALNSPLHF. The CDR3 DNA reads as TGTGCCAGTAGTTCAAAAGGGGGCGCATTAAATTCACCCCTCCACTTT.

The chain joins TRBV6-9 to TRBJ1-4; no reliable D call. V was shortened by 6 bases and J by 7 bases, with 9 bases between the two germline ends. CDR3 length equals 12 residues. Germline-derived CDR1 and CDR2 are MNHGY and SVAAGI. The CDR3 region has the DNA TGTGCCAGCAGCCCCCGAGGTGAAAAACTGTTTTTT. It translates to CASSPRGEKLFF.

CDR3 residues: CASRSPGAGYGYTF. The CDR3 DNA reads TGTGCCAGCAGGTCGCCAGGGGCTGGCTATGGCTACACCTTC. V is TRBV9 and J is TRBJ1-2, with D maybe TRBD1 (6 bases). This CDR3 region has 14 residues. Germline CDR1 is SGDLS and CDR2 is YYNGEE. Trimming took 5 bases from V and 4 from J, leaving 15 bases between them. Looking up the rest from reference TRBV9 and TRBJ1-2 gives the full variable domain: DSGVTQTPKHLITATGQRVTLRCSPRSGDLSVYWYQQSLDQGLQFLIQYYNGEERAKGNILERFSAQQFPDLHSELNLSSLELGDSALYFCASRSPGAGYGYTFGSGTRLTVV.

The chain links TRBV12-3 or TRBV12-4 to TRBJ1-5, with a tentative D call TRBD1 (5 bases). V shed 10 bases and J shed 4 bases, with 14 bases lying between them. The CDR3 spans 13 residues. The DNA of the CDR3 is TGTGCCACCTCCGGGGAGGGGAATCAGCCCCAGCATTTT. Its protein is CATSGEGNQPQHF.

This clone was detected once. The rearrangement joins TRBV19 to TRBJ1-5; no clear D gene. V was cut by 9 bases and J by 9 bases, with 15 bases left in between. The CDR3 extends over 12 amino acids. Germline CDR1 is LNHDA and CDR2 is SQIVND (reference sequence). The CDR3 DNA reads TGTGCCAGCCAAAACCCCCTTGTGCCCCAGCATTTT. Its protein is CASQNPLVPQHF.

The chain has TRBV6-1 and TRBJ2-3; 7 bases map to TRBD2. From germline, CDR1 is MNHNS and CDR2 SASEGT. The CDR3 is 18 amino acids. After removal of 3 bases from V and 5 bases from J, the junction contained 17 bases not matched to a gene. DNA of the CDR3: TGTGCCAGCAGTGACCGGGTTGGGAGGGCTCCCGCGGGAGATACGCAGTATTTT. Translation gives CASSDRVGRAPAGDTQYF.

This chain's CDR3 is CASSLVSTDTQYF. The DNA of the CDR3 is TGTGCCAGCAGCCTAGTTAGCACAGATACGCAGTATTTT. The chain couples TRBV12-3 or TRBV12-4 to TRBJ2-3; D is ambiguous. The CDR3 covers 13 residues. V was clipped by 6 bases and J by 0 bases, with 7 bases between them.

The rearrangement joins TRBV9 to TRBJ2-3; 8 nucleotides match TRBD1. CDR3 size: 12 residues. CDR1 and CDR2 (germline): SGDLS, YYNGEE. V shed 3 bases and J 10 bases; nucleotides not matched to a gene: 4. DNA for the CDR3: TGTGCCAGCAGCGCTGGACAGGGATCGCAGTATTTT. This sequence encodes CASSAGQGSQYF. The full variable domain, rest sourced from reference TRBV9 and TRBJ2-3, is DSGVTQTPKHLITATGQRVTLRCSPRSGDLSVYWYQQSLDQGLQFLIQYYNGEERAKGNILERFSAQQFPDLHSELNLSSLELGDSALYFCASSAGQGSQYFGPGTRLTVL.

V is TRBV5-1 and J is TRBJ1-4; a possible D gene is TRBD1 (5 bases). Germline CDR1 and CDR2: SGHRS and YFSETQ. V was trimmed by 1 base and J by 8 bases, leaving 21 bases between them. The CDR3 consists of 17 residues. The CDR3 region has the DNA TGCGCCAGCAGCTTGTTGGGGGTAAGGGAGGCAGGAGAAAAACTGTTTTTT. Its protein product is CASSLLGVREAGEKLFF.

The V and J genes are TRBV12-5 and TRBJ2-5; a weak D match, TRBD2 (6 bases). CDR1 is LGHNT and CDR2 is FRNRAP in the germline V gene. V dropped 6 bases and J dropped 4 bases, with 18 bases sitting between them. CDR3 length equals 15 residues. Here the CDR3 reads CASGNPGSEGETQYF. The DNA for the CDR3 is TGTGCTAGTGGGAACCCGGGGTCGGAGGGAGAGACCCAGTACTTC.